The 2 T cell receptor beta chains below all came from one sample that was sequenced in a study of OX40 agonist ivuxolimab in advanced cancers. TCRdb's copy holds only in-frame clones and misses some; the assay was immunoSEQ multiplex PCR. The sample records 80,000 to 100,000 clones, roughly nine tenths being singletons. The input for sequencing was CD4+ or CD8+ T cells sorted from blood, taken in a trial of the OX40 agonist ivuxolimab. The origin of the receptors is an adult with an advanced solid tumor such as melanoma, head and neck, liver or kidney cancer.

The chain combines TRBV6-1 with TRBJ1-2; no firm D call. Germline V gene sequence: CDR1 MNHNS, CDR2 SASEGT. The CDR3 has 13 residues. Between the trimmed V and J ends, which lost 1 base and 5 bases, there was a span of 8 bases. CDR3 protein: CASSEGREYGYTF. The CDR3 nucleotides read TGTGCCAGCAGTGAAGGGAGGGAGTATGGCTACACCTTC.

The genes are TRBV27 and TRBJ1-4, with 7 bases fitting TRBD1. V shed 0 bases, J shed 2 bases, and the junction held 6 bases outside the gene matches. Germline V lookup: CDR1 MNHEY, CDR2 SMNVEV (reference sequence). The CDR3 loop spans 17 amino acids. CDR3 sequence (DNA): TGTGCCAGCAGTTTATCGAGACAGGGTGCCACTAATGAAAAACTGTTTTTT. It encodes CASSLSRQGATNEKLFF.